This T cell receptor beta chain was captured by sequencing in a study of cytomegalovirus exposure and HLA in healthy donors (dated by TCRdb to the late 2010s). Regarding the research as a whole: An earlier analysis of some 620 of the donors reported about 300 Gb of sequence data and some 110 million unique TCR beta sequences obtained from about 170 million T cells. The study aimed to test whether cataloging public T cell receptors could reveal signatures of past pathogen exposure. In a later analysis, previously published TCR beta repertoires from several hundred donors were re-analyzed and high-resolution HLA genotyping was added so that TCR occurrence patterns could be studied. HLA typing covered class I and class II loci at four-digit resolution. Genome-wide SNP genotypes for about 60% of the roughly 670 donors were used in a later genetic analysis, which treated that subset as a discovery cohort. Rather than drawing on any new phenotypic data, the later analysis identified candidate immune exposures from TCR beta sequences and the way those sequences occurred across donors. Donor age, sex, ethnicity and CMV serostatus were compiled alongside the repertoire data. The study profiled the T cell repertoires of more than 500 subjects by immunosequencing and related them to cytomegalovirus serostatus. Among the approximately 400 genotyped donors, approximately 77% belonged to the genetic ancestry cluster associated with self-reported Caucasian donors. Every repertoire in the discovery cohort had been generated on one and the same sequencing platform. To decide whether each TCR beta V gene segment behaved as functional or pseudogenic, an earlier analysis of approximately 590 of the donors relied on high-throughput TCR beta sequencing. About 310 gigabases of sequencing data and 78 million or so unique TCR sequences were included in an early release covering 550 to 800 HLA-typed donors. To predict cytomegalovirus infection status, the study brought together high-throughput TCR immunosequencing, statistical association of individual TCRs with disease status, and machine learning. Typing coverage varied by locus: roughly 629-640 donors for A, B, C, DRB1 and DQB1; 522 for DQA1; more than 600 for DPA1; roughly 450 for DPB1. Besides the first cohort of 550 to 750 subjects, a separate validation cohort made up of over 100 different subjects was used. Because of strong linkage in the cohort, 4 to 6 DR-DQ haplotypes were treated as single units for association and clustering. Among almost 400 genotyped donors of the cohort, an average of about 240,000 unique TCR beta nucleotide sequences were sequenced per donor, roughly a sixth of them non-productive.

The cohort comprised around 700 healthy bone marrow donors. At the time of sampling, all cohort members were nominally healthy, though unrecorded immune exposures were likely present. The donor tested CMV seropositive and was one of the 289 seropositive cohort members. Each donor provided a peripheral blood sample, and peripheral blood mononuclear cells were used for TCR beta sequencing. Genomic DNA was extracted from the blood cell samples with the Qiagen DNeasy Blood Extraction Kit. Study-level results and caveats: According to a later analysis, parvovirus B19, influenza, CMV and Epstein-Barr virus appeared linked to several top co-occurrence clusters. In this cohort, only TCR beta chains were sequenced, and detectable features were limited by the absence of alpha or paired-chain data. Most CMV-associated TCR beta chains appeared to be HLA-restricted in a later analysis, and the HLA associations seemed to be driven largely by CMV exposure. A further reported finding was that TCR beta sequences accurately predicted the HLA-A and HLA-B alleles for most subjects in the first cohort. A later analysis found that TCR association rates varied across HLA loci, with DRB1 alleles showing the most associated TCRs and HLA-C alleles the fewest. A later genetic analysis reported fewer N-insertions in productive TCRs among donors in an Asian-associated ancestry cluster than the roughly 670-donor mean. Strong co-occurrence of HLA alleles, especially DR and DQ, made assigning TCR associations to individual alleles difficult. Because the 87-base-pair reads could not distinguish some IMGT-functional V segments, including TRBV6-2 and TRBV6-3, those segments were excluded. A later genetic analysis associated a missense DCLRE1C variant with V-gene and J-gene trimming of TCR beta chains, and an independent cohort replicated the association. In vitro tests confirmed that three of the cytomegalovirus-associated TCR beta chains recognize cytomegalovirus antigens. About 17 rarely observed V segments, including chromosome 9 orphons, were excluded from the earlier analysis of a few hundred of the donors because counts were too low. The sequencing pipeline was judged likely to have produced a cluster of highly shared sequence variants as a technical artifact. In an earlier analysis of 587 of the donors, most TCR beta V segments were observed in productive rearrangements about 90% or about 30% of the time, broadly matching IMGT annotations. The only immune exposure information available for the cohort was CMV serostatus. In a later analysis, HLA-associated TCR beta chains were found to be more clonally expanded and to have lower generation probabilities than equally common non-associated chains. Roughly uniform sequencing depth across donors was assumed in presence/absence analyses, although this assumption may not hold. Specific HLA alleles were associated with around 18,000 TCR beta sequences at a false discovery rate of 0.05 in a later analysis. Most TCR sequences were seen in very few donors, while some public TCRs were found in many individuals. Linkage disequilibrium might explain the correlated functional status among segregating V segments, but an unknown experimental factor could not be excluded. Because HLA typing was unavailable for some donors at each locus, only the typed subset was used in association tests. A total of 164 TCR beta chains were listed by the study as associated with cytomegalovirus. It was suggested by the authors that the approach could potentially be generalized to other disease states and immunological phenotypes. In both the original and validation cohorts, the classifier was reported to diagnose cytomegalovirus status with high specificity and sensitivity.

The germline V gene supplies CDR1 MDHEN and CDR2 SYDVKM. Trimming removed 1 base from V and 1 base from J, leaving 13 bases between the germline ends. Reading from cysteine to phenylalanine, the CDR3 counts 16 amino acids. Just the 48-base CDR3 DNA is kept, in frame starting at base 1. With regard to this clone: Its antigen is unknown. One base away there is no much larger clone; base qualities are not given.

The library was built by means of the immunoSEQ multiplex PCR assay. For the multiplex PCR, a mixture combining 60 forward primers for TCR Vbeta segments and 13 reverse primers for TCR Jbeta segments was used. The CDR3 region of rearranged TCR beta genes was amplified from genomic DNA by a multiplex PCR assay. Amplified TCR beta libraries were sequenced as 87-base-pair reads on the Illumina HiSeq System. For the original study's pipeline: A later analysis tallied 80 million to 95 million unique TCR beta chains across the 550 to 850 repertoires, and some 10 million of those chains were shared by two or more donors. Raw reads were error-corrected and collapsed into unique sequences by a nearest-neighbor algorithm in which closely related sequences were merged to remove PCR and sequencing errors. To assign V, D and J gene segments, CDR3 sequences were aligned to IMGT reference sequences. Each retained sequence needed at least a six-nucleotide match to both a V gene segment and a J gene segment. Rearrangements were called productive when the CDR3 lacked stop codons and stayed in frame with V and J; all others were non-productive. CDR3 was defined according to IMGT convention as the region running from the second conserved V-encoded cysteine to the conserved J-encoded phenylalanine. In an earlier analysis of roughly 580 of the donors, sequences lacking an unambiguous match to a single V gene segment were excluded. An earlier analysis of several hundred of the donors classified V segments as functional when productive rearrangements were above 56.7% and as segregating when the standard deviation between donors was above 5%. A statistical classification framework was developed to diagnose cytomegalovirus status using the catalog of TCR beta chain sequences. In a later analysis, TCR nucleotide sequences were compared against IMGT/GENE-DB human TR gene sequences so that V and J genes could be assigned. The TCRdist pipeline was used in a later analysis to assign CDR3 sequences and most-parsimonious VDJ recombination scenarios. In a later analysis, each TCR beta chain was defined by its CDR3 amino acid sequence together with its V-gene family, and reads lacking a unique V-gene family were excluded. In a later analysis, a few hundred highly shared, low-generation-probability nucleotide sequences were removed to address suspected cross-contamination and a sequencing artifact. In a later analysis, a clonal expansion index for each public chain was calculated from normalized within-repertoire ranks of inferred template counts. Generation probabilities in a later analysis came from a VDJ recombination model fitted to out-of-frame rearrangements, and those results were checked against IGoR. In a later analysis, hypergeometric tests were used to score TCR-TCR, TCR-HLA and TCR-CMV co-occurrence, with a repertoire-size bias correction applied to TCR pairs. In a later analysis, false discovery rates were estimated by permuting HLA or CMV assignments 20 times. In a later analysis, co-occurring TCRs were grouped using DBSCAN, with TCRdist sequence similarity added in when clustering inside HLA-allele-positive subsets. Repertoires with fewer than 30,000 or more than 120,000 public chains were left out of co-occurrence clustering, as were five repertoires with anomalous nucleotide sharing. TCRdb retrieved this table from immuneACCESS and kept in-frame rearrangements only. Not all clones are present; in checked studies, unresolved V genes account for under half, and no reason is known for the remainder. The DNA was the basis for D and trimming; V, J and clone size are from that table. The sample profile shows about 120,000 clones; approximately 17% of them were found once. Roughly 3% of the sample is held by the ten biggest clonotypes.

The sequence joins TRBV28 to TRBJ1-2; the D gene is perhaps TRBD1, on 6 matching bases. Material: PBMCs. The receptor was derived from a female donor in good health and CMV-seropositive. The CDR3 region has the sequence CASSLFRGYVNYGYTF. The sequenced DNA: TGTGCCAGCAGTTTATTCAGGGGTTACGTTAACTATGGCTACACCTTC.